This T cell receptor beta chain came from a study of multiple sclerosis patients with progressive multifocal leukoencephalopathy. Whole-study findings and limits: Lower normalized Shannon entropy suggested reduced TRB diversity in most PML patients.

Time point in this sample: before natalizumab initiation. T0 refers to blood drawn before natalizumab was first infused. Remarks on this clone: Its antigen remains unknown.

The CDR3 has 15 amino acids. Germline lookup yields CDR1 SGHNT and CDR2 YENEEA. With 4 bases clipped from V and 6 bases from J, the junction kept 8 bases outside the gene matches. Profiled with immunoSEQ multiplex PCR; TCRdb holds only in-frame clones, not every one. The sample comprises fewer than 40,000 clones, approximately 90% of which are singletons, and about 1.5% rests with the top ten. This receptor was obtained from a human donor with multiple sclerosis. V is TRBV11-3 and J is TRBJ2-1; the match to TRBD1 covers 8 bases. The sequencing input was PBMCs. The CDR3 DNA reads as TGTGCCAGCAGCTATGGCGGCCAGGGGGCCAATGAGCAGTTCTTC. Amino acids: CASSYGGQGANEQFF.